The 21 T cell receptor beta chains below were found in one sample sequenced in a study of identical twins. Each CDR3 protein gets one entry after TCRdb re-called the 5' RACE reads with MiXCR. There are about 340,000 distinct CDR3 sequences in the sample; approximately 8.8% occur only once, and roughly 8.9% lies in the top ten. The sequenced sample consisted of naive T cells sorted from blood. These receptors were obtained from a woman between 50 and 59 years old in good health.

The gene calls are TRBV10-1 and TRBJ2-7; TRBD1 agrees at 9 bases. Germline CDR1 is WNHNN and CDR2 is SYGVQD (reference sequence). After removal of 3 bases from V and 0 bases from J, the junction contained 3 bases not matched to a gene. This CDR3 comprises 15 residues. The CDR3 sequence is CASSDRTGVSYEQYF. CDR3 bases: TGCGCCAGCAGTGACCGGACAGGGGTCTCCTACGAGCAGTACTTC.

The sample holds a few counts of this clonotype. The CDR3 here is CASSPTGGWETQYF. CDR3 nucleotide sequence: TGTGCCAGCAGCCCCACAGGGGGCTGGGAGACCCAGTACTTC. The gene calls are TRBV5-6 and TRBJ2-5, with TRBD1 identical over 9 bases. In germline, CDR1 is SGHDT, CDR2 YYEEEE. J lost 5 bases, V lost 4 bases, and 6 bases had no gene match. The CDR3 sequence is 14 residues long.

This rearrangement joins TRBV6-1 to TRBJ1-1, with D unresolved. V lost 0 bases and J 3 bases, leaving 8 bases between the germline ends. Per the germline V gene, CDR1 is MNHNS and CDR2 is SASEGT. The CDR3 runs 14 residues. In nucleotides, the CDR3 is TGTGCCAGCAGTGAAGCGACGGATTACACTGAAGCTTTCTTT. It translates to CASSEATDYTEAFF.

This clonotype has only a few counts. CDR3 sequence (DNA): TGTGCCACCAGTGATTTGCGTAGAGGGTCCACAGATACGCAGTATTTT. This sequence encodes CATSDLRRGSTDTQYF. This sequence joins TRBV24-1 and TRBJ2-3, with D possibly matching TRBD2 (5 bases). Trimming pared 0 bases from V and 2 bases from J, leaving 11 bases between. Germline loops: CDR1 KGHDR, CDR2 SFDVKD. The CDR3 totals 16 residues.

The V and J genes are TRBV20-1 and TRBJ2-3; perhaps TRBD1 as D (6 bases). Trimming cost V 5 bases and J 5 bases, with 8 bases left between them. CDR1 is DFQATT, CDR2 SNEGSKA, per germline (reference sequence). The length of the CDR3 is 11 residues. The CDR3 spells CSAPGVDTQYF. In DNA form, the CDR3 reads TGCAGTGCTCCAGGGGTAGATACGCAGTATTTT.

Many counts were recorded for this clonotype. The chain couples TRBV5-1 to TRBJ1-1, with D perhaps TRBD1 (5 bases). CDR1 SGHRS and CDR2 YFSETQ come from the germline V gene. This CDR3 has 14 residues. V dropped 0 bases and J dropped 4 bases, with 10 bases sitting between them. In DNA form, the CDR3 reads TGCGCCAGCAGCTTGGTTGGGGCGCGCACTGAAGCTTTCTTT. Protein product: CASSLVGARTEAFF.

The CDR3 here is CASSESVAGGDEQFF. In DNA form, the CDR3 reads TGTGCCAGCAGTGAATCTGTGGCAGGGGGTGACGAGCAGTTCTTC. This chain connects TRBV25-1 to TRBJ2-1, with TRBD1 identical over 7 bases. V lost 1 base to trimming and J lost 10 bases; unmatched junction nucleotides: 10. Per germline, CDR1 MGHDK and CDR2 SYGVNS. The CDR3 length is 15 residues.

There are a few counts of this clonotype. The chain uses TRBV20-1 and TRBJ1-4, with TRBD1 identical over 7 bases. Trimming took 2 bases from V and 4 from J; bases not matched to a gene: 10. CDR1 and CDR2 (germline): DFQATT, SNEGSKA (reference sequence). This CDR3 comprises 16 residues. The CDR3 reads CSARPTPGQINEKLFF. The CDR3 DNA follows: TGCAGTGCTAGACCGACTCCGGGACAGATTAATGAAAAACTGTTTTTT.

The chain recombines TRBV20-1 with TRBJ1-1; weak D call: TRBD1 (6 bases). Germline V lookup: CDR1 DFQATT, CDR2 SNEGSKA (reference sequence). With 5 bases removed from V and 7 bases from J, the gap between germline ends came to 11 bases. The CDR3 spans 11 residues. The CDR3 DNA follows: TGCAGTGCTCCTACAGGGCTTGAAGCTTTCTTT. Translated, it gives CSAPTGLEAFF.

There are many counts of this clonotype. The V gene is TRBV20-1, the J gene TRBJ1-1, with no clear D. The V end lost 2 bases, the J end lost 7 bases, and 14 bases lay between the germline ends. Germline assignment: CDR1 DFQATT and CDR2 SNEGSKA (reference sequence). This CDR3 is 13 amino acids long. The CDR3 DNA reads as TGCAGTGCTAGACGTCTTAGCTCGGGTGAAGCTTTCTTT. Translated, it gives CSARRLSSGEAFF.

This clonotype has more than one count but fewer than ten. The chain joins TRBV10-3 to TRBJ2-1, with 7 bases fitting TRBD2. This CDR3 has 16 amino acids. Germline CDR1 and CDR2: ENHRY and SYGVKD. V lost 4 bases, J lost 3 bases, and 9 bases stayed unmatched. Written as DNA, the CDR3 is TGTGCCATCAGTGGTGTTGCGGGAGTTGACTACAATGAGCAGTTCTTC. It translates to CAISGVAGVDYNEQFF.

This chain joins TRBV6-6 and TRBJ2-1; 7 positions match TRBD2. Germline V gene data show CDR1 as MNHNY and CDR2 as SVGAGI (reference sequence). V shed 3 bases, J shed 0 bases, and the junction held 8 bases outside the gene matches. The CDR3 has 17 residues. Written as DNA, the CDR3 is TGTGCCAGCAGTTATCTGGGAGGGGCTAGCTCCTACAATGAGCAGTTCTTC. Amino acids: CASSYLGGASSYNEQFF.

In DNA, the CDR3 is TGCGCCAGCAGCCAAGTTGTCAGGGGAGGTGGTGGCTACACCTTC. This codes for CASSQVVRGGGGYTF. The rearrangement uses TRBV4-1 and TRBJ1-2; a weak D match, TRBD1 (6 bases). Germline-derived CDR1 and CDR2 are MGHRA and YSYEKL. V was pared by 1 base and J by 7 bases, with 16 bases between. The CDR3 runs 15 residues.

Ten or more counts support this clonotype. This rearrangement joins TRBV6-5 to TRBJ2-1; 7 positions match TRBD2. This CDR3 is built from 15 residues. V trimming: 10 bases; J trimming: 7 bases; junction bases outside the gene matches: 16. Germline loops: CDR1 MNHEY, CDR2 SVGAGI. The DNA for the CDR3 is TGTGCCACCCGGCCTAATCGCGGGAGCTGGAATGAGCAGTTCTTC. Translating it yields CATRPNRGSWNEQFF.

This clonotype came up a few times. CDR3 nucleotide sequence: TGTGCCAGCAGCGCGACAGGGACCCCTAGCACAGATACGCAGTATTTT. Amino acids: CASSATGTPSTDTQYF. The chain joins TRBV9 to TRBJ2-3, with 7 nucleotides matching TRBD1. J gave up 0 bases and V 3 bases, and 7 bases lay outside the gene matches. Germline CDR1 is SGDLS and CDR2 is YYNGEE. This CDR3 has 16 residues.

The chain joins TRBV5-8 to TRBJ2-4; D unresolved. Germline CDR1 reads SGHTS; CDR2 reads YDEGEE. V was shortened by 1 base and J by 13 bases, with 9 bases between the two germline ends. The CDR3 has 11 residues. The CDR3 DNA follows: TGTGCCAGCAGCTTGAAGGCCCCCCAGTACTTC. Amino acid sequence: CASSLKAPQYF.

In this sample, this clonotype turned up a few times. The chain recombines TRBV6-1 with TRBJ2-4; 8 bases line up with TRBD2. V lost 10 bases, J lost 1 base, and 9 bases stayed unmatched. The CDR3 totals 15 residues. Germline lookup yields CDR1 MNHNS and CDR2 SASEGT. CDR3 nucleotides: TGTGCCACACGGGAGGGAGTGCTTGCCAAAAACATTCAGTACTTC. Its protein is CATREGVLAKNIQYF.

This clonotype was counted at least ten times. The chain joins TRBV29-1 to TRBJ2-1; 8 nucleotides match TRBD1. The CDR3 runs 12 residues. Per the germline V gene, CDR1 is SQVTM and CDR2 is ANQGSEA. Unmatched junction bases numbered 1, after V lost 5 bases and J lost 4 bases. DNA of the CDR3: TGCAGCGTTACAGGGGGTTACAATGAGCAGTTCTTC. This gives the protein CSVTGGYNEQFF.

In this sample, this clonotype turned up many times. The CDR3 DNA sequence: TGTGCCAGCAGCCGCCGACTCCCAGCGGGCACAGATACGCAGTATTTT. Residues: CASSRRLPAGTDTQYF. The V and J genes are TRBV12-3 or TRBV12-4 and TRBJ2-3; possible D gene TRBD2, 5 bases. This CDR3 region has 16 residues. V lost 6 bases, J lost 1 base, and 17 bases lay in between.

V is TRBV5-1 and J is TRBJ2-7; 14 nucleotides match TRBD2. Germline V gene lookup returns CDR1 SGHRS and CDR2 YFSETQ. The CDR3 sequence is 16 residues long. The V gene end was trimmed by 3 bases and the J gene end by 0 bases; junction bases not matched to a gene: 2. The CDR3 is CASSYGTSGSSYEQYV. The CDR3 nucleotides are TGCGCCAGCAGCTATGGGACTAGCGGGAGCTCCTACGAGCAGTACGTC.

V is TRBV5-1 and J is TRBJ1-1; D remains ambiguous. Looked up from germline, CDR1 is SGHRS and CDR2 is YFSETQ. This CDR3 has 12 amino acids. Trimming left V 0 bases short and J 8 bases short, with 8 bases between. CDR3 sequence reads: CASSLVGEEAFF. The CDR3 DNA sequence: TGCGCCAGCAGCTTGGTTGGGGAAGAAGCTTTCTTT.